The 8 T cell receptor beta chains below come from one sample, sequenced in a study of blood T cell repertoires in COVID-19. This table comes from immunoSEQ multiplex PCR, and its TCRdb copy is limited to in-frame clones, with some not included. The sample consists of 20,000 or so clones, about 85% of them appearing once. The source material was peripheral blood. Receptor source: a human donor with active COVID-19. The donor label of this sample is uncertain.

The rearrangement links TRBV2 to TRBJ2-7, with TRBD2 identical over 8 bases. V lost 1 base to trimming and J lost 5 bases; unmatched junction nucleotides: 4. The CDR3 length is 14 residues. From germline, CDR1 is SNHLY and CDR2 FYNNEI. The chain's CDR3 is CASSEGLASDEQYF. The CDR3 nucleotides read TGTGCCAGCAGTGAAGGACTAGCGAGCGACGAGCAGTACTTC. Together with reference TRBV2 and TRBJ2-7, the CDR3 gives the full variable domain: EPEVTQTPSHQVTQMGQEVILRCVPISNHLYFYWYRQILGQKVEFLVSFYNNEISEKSEIFDDQFSVERPDGSNFTLKIRSTKLEDSAMYFCASSEGLASDEQYFGPGTRLTVT.

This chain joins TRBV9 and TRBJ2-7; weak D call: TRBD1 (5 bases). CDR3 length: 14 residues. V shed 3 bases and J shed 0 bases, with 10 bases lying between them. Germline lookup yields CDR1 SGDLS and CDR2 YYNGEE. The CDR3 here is CASSAGAFSYEQYF. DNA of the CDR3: TGTGCCAGCAGCGCTGGGGCATTCTCCTACGAGCAGTACTTC.

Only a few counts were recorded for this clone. The CDR3 loop is CASRGAGELFF. CDR3 coding DNA: TGTGCCAGCAGAGGGGCCGGGGAGCTGTTTTTT. The chain carries TRBV12-3 or TRBV12-4 and TRBJ2-2, with a weak D call TRBD1 (5 bases). The V end was cut by 6 bases, the J end by 6 bases, with 5 bases between. This CDR3 spans 11 amino acids.

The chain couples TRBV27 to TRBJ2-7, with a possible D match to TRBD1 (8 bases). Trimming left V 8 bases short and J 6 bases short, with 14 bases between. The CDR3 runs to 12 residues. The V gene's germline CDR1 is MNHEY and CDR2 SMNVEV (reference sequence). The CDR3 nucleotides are TGTGCCAGCTCCAACAGGGGGGGCGAGCAGTACTTC. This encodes CASSNRGGEQYF.

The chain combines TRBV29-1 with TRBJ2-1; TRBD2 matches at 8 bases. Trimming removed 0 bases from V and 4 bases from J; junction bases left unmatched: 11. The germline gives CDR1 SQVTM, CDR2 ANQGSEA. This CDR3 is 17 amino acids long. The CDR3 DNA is TGCAGCGTTGAAGACCGGGGGGGCGGGAGGTCTTACAATGAGCAGTTCTTC. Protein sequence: CSVEDRGGGRSYNEQFF.

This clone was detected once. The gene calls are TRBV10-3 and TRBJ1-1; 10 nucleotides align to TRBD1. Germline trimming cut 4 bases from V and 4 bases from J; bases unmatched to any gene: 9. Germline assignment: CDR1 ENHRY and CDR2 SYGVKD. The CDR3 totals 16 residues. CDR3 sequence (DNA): TGTGCCATCAGTGCCACGGGGGACAGGGGAGGCACTGAAGCTTTCTTT. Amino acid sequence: CAISATGDRGGTEAFF.

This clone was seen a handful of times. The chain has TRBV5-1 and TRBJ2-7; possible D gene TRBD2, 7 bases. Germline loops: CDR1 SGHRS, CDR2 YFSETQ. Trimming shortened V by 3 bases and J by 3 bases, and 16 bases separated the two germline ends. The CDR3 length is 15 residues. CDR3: CASSSLQGGDYEQYF. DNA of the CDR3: TGCGCCAGCAGCTCCTTACAGGGAGGGGACTACGAGCAGTACTTC. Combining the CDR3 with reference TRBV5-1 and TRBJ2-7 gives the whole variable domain KAGVTQTPRYLIKTRGQQVTLSCSPISGHRSVSWYQQTPGQGLQFLFEYFSETQRNKGNFPGRFSGRQFSNSRSEMNVSTLELGDSALYLCASSSLQGGDYEQYFGPGTRLTVT.

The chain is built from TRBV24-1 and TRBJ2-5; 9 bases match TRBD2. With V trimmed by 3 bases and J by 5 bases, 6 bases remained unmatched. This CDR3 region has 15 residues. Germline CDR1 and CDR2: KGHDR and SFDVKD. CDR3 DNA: TGTGCCACCAGTGATCCAATAGCGGGAGTGGAGACCCAGTACTTC. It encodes CATSDPIAGVETQYF.